This TCR beta chain derives from a study of blood T cell repertoires in COVID-19. Overall study context: Sources were T cells, B-cell-depleted T cells, or PBMCs; the material itself was cDNA or gDNA.

CDR1 SQVTM and CDR2 ANQGSEA come from the germline V gene. V lost 6 bases and J lost 0, with 9 bases in between. This CDR3 has 13 residues. This clone was found a few times. Source study methods: Estimates of nucleated cell counts were drawn from the amplification of reference gene primers. Sequenced by immunoSEQ multiplex PCR; TCRdb stores in-frame clones only, minus some. The V and J calls and clone size are taken from that table; D and trimming were inferred from the DNA. The sample has about 190,000 clones; 88% are singletons. This receptor was taken from a man aged 18-30 years with active or convalescent COVID-19. This sequence joins TRBV29-1 and TRBJ1-5; D is uncertain. Sequenced material: peripheral blood. Here the CDR3 DNA reads TGCAGCGTGCGCACAGATAGCAATCAGCCCCAGCATTTT. The encoded protein is CSVRTDSNQPQHF.